The source of this T cell receptor (beta chain) is a study of blood T cell repertoires in COVID-19. The wider study: The origin of the acute and convalescent COVID-19 samples was the United States, Italy and Spain. T cells, B-cell-depleted T cells, or PBMCs supplied cDNA or gDNA.

In the authors' workflow: Scientists estimated how many nucleated cells there were by amplifying reference gene primers. Measured with immunoSEQ multiplex PCR; TCRdb has only the in-frame clones, and not every one. The V and J calls and the clone size are those of that table, but D and trimming were determined from the DNA. The table has some 80,000 clones, around nine tenths seen once. CDR3 length: 11 amino acids. CDR1 MNHNY and CDR2 SVGAGI come from the germline V gene (reference sequence). Deletions cut 9 bases from V and 5 bases from J, with 11 bases between. The chain carries TRBV6-6 and TRBJ2-7, with D unclear. The TCR comes from a human donor in a cohort sampled during active COVID-19. The sequenced material came from peripheral blood. The DNA of the CDR3 is TGTGCCAGTTCTTCGTTCCACGAGCAGTACTTC. Translation: CASSSFHEQYF.